This TCR beta chain originates from a study of T-cell memory formation after mild COVID-19. Study at large: The two donors had largely donor-specific TCR clusters. Regarding the study as a whole: Mainly in CM and EM were contracting CD4+ clones; CD8+ were in EMRA. Later expanders leaned CD4+, whereas clones that contracted between day 15 and 85 were balanced CD4/CD8.

After 5'RACE with constant-segment primers, TCR alpha and TCR beta cDNA libraries carrying sample barcodes and UMIs were obtained. TCRdb ran MiXCR on the 5' RACE reads and lists one entry per CDR3 protein. The data show approximately 110,000 distinct CDR3 sequences, roughly 20% seen once. V shed 6 bases and J shed 5 bases, with 14 bases lying between them. The germline V gene encodes CDR1 MNHEY and CDR2 SVGEGT. The CDR3 runs to 14 residues. For this clonotype: What it recognizes is unknown.

The sequenced material came from PBMCs or a T cell subset sorted from them (not recorded which). The V and J genes are TRBV6-2 or TRBV6-3 and TRBJ2-1, with a weak D call TRBD2 (5 bases). The TCR was taken from a man aged 18 to 29 who had mild COVID-19 (a few samples of this study predate the infection). Cell type and time point are not known. CDR3 nucleotide sequence: TGTGCCAGCAGCCAACCCGGGATAAACAATGAGCAGTTCTTC. Its translation: CASSQPGINNEQFF.